The 21 T cell receptor beta chains listed next were all sequenced from one sample in a study of cytomegalovirus exposure and HLA in healthy donors. 13 Jbeta primers and 60 Vbeta primers were used for the PCR. Libraries were prepared by immunoSEQ multiplex PCR; TCRdb keeps only in-frame clonotypes and omits some of them. In the table there are fewer than 200,000 clones, 70% to 90% of which are singletons. What was sequenced was PBMCs. Receptors originate from a woman in her 30s in good health and CMV-seronegative.

The V call is TRBV2, the J call TRBJ2-4, with 12 bases fitting TRBD2. Germline assignment: CDR1 SNHLY and CDR2 FYNNEI. This CDR3 has 15 amino acids. V shed 2 bases and J 8 bases; nucleotides not matched to a gene: 4. CDR3 nucleotide sequence: TGTGCCAGCAGTGAACTAGCGGGAGGGCCGTACATTCAGTACTTC. It specifies CASSELAGGPYIQYF.

The chain joins TRBV5-8 to TRBJ2-1; 8 positions match TRBD1. Germline V gives CDR1 SGHTS, CDR2 YDEGEE. The CDR3 is made up of 17 amino acids. The ends lost 3 bases at V and 5 bases at J; junction bases unmatched: 13. Here the CDR3 DNA reads TGTGCCAGCAGCTCCGGGACAGGTCAAGTGGACCACAATGAGCAGTTCTTC. Its translation is CASSSGTGQVDHNEQFF.

The CDR3 coding sequence is TGTGCCAGCAGTTCTCGGACTAGCGGGAGGTACTACAATGAGCAGTTCTTC. Its protein product is CASSSRTSGRYYNEQFF. The chain employs TRBV28 and TRBJ2-1; TRBD2 agrees at 14 bases. This CDR3 comprises 17 residues. The germline gives CDR1 MDHEN, CDR2 SYDVKM. V shed 4 bases and J 3 bases; nucleotides not matched to a gene: 5.

The chain carries TRBV11-2 and TRBJ1-3, with a weak D call TRBD1 (5 bases). V lost 5 bases and J lost 0, with 8 bases in between. This CDR3 has 14 amino acids. The V gene's germline CDR1 is SGHAT and CDR2 FQNNGV. CDR3 in DNA: TGTGCCAGCAGCGCAGACAGCTCTGGAAACACCATATATTTT. This gives the protein CASSADSSGNTIYF.

The gene calls are TRBV7-7 and TRBJ2-2; no reliable D call. Germline assignment: CDR1 SSHAT and CDR2 FNYEAQ (reference sequence). Deletions cut 0 bases from V and 3 bases from J, with 11 bases between. The CDR3 consists of 16 residues. CDR3 sequence: CASSLAPTPDTGELFF. The CDR3 DNA reads as TGTGCCAGCAGCTTAGCCCCTACTCCCGACACCGGGGAGCTGTTTTTT.

This chain connects TRBV7-2 to TRBJ2-1; 11 nucleotides align to TRBD2. The CDR3 is made up of 16 amino acids. The ends lost 6 bases at V and 9 bases at J; junction bases unmatched: 13. The germline V gene encodes CDR1 SGHTA and CDR2 FQGNSA. In DNA form, the CDR3 reads TGTGCCAGCAGTTCGGGACTAGCGGAACGCATACGTGAGCAGTTCTTC. Its translation: CASSSGLAERIREQFF.

The CDR3 loop reads CASSFLAGGQGDTQYF. DNA for the CDR3: TGTGCCAGCAGCTTTCTAGCGGGGGGGCAAGGAGATACGCAGTATTTT. The chain carries TRBV7-8 and TRBJ2-3; 12 nucleotides line up with TRBD2. The trim removed 3 bases at V and 5 bases at J, leaving 6 bases unmatched. In germline, CDR1 is SGHVS, CDR2 FQNEAQ. The CDR3 spans 16 residues.

This clone was seen only once. This sequence joins TRBV11-2 and TRBJ2-6; 7 bases agree with TRBD2. The CDR3 runs to 19 residues. Germline CDR1 is SGHAT and CDR2 is FQNNGV. The V and J ends lost 5 bases and 0 bases, in that order; junction bases with no gene match: 13. Here the CDR3 reads CASSPTRAGLGSGANVLTF. The CDR3 coding sequence is TGTGCCAGCAGCCCAACGCGGGCAGGACTAGGCTCTGGGGCCAACGTCCTGACTTTC.

A remark on this clone: This sample includes further DNA sequences coding for the same CDR3. This chain uses TRBV5-1 with TRBJ2-7; D might be TRBD1 (5 bases). The CDR3 has 15 amino acids. Trimming took 0 bases from V and 0 from J, leaving 10 bases between them. Germline assignment: CDR1 SGHRS and CDR2 YFSETQ. CDR3 in DNA: TGCGCCAGCAGCTTGGGCCAGGGCAGCTCCTACGAGCAGTACTTC. Residues: CASSLGQGSSYEQYF.

The rearrangement links TRBV19 to TRBJ2-2; 7 nucleotides line up with TRBD1. Germline CDR1 and CDR2: LNHDA and SQIVND (reference sequence). Trimming cost V 3 bases and J 1 base; bases outside gene matches: 8. This CDR3 has 17 residues. CDR3 nucleotide sequence: TGTGCCAGTAGTATGGGGGCCGGGACAGTGAACACCGGGGAGCTGTTTTTT. Residues: CASSMGAGTVNTGELFF. The full variable domain, rest sourced from reference TRBV19 and TRBJ2-2, is DGGITQSPKYLFRKEGQNVTLSCEQNLNHDAMYWYRQDPGQGLRLIYYSQIVNDFQKGDIAEGYSVSREKKESFPLTVTSAQKNPTAFYLCASSMGAGTVNTGELFFGEGSRLTVL.

The chain links TRBV5-1 to TRBJ2-3, with 11 bases that match TRBD2. With V trimmed by 4 bases and J by 3 bases, 13 bases remained unmatched. Germline-derived CDR1 and CDR2 are SGHRS and YFSETQ. This CDR3 contains 18 residues. This CDR3 is CASSDFLGTSGKTDTQYF. The CDR3 DNA sequence: TGCGCCAGCAGCGACTTCCTGGGGACTAGCGGAAAAACAGATACGCAGTATTTT. The variable domain in full, completed from reference TRBV5-1 and TRBJ2-3, reads KAGVTQTPRYLIKTRGQQVTLSCSPISGHRSVSWYQQTPGQGLQFLFEYFSETQRNKGNFPGRFSGRQFSNSRSEMNVSTLELGDSALYLCASSDFLGTSGKTDTQYFGPGTRLTVL.

This rearrangement joins TRBV7-3 to TRBJ2-7; 7 bases fit TRBD1. From germline, CDR1 is SGHTA and CDR2 FQGTGA. The CDR3 consists of 13 residues. Trimming cost V 5 bases and J 7 bases; bases outside gene matches: 8. Here the CDR3 DNA reads TGTGCCAGCAGCGACCGAACAGGGGTGGAGCAGTACTTC. Translating it yields CASSDRTGVEQYF. Using reference TRBV7-3 and TRBJ2-7 for the parts outside the CDR3, the full variable domain is GAGVSQTPSNKVTEKGKYVELRCDPISGHTALYWYRQSLGQGPEFLIYFQGTGAADDSGLPNDRFFAVRPEGSVSTLKIQRTERGDSAVYLCASSDRTGVEQYFGPGTRLTVT.

CDR3 sequence: CASVRQGLGEQYF. The CDR3 DNA is TGTGCCAGCGTTAGACAGGGATTAGGCGAGCAGTACTTC. V gene TRBV6-1 combines with J gene TRBJ2-7; 7 bases match TRBD1. Germline CDR1 MNHNS, CDR2 SASEGT. The CDR3 length is 13 residues. J was trimmed by 6 bases and V by 8 bases; bases with no gene match: 10.

The rearrangement uses TRBV7-9 and TRBJ2-1, with TRBD1 identical over 7 bases. CDR1 and CDR2 from the germline V gene are SEHNR and FQNEAQ (reference sequence). The CDR3 extends over 15 amino acids. The junction had 11 bases not matched to a gene; V was cut back by 5 bases and J by 7 bases. CDR3 sequence: CASSLIQTGRNEQFF. In nucleotides, the CDR3 is TGTGCCAGCAGCCTGATTCAGACAGGGAGAAATGAGCAGTTCTTC.

CDR3 amino acids: CASSLWELANTGELFF. CDR3 coding DNA: TGCGCCAGCAGCTTGTGGGAGTTAGCGAACACCGGGGAGCTGTTTTTT. The chain uses TRBV5-1 and TRBJ2-2, with D maybe TRBD2 (5 bases). The V end lost 1 base, the J end lost 0 bases, and 10 bases lay between the germline ends. Germline V gene sequence: CDR1 SGHRS, CDR2 YFSETQ. This CDR3 has 16 amino acids.

In DNA, the CDR3 is TGCGCCAGCAGCTTGGCAGCAATAATAGACCGGGTTGCGGAAAAACTGTTTTTT. Residues: CASSLAAIIDRVAEKLFF. The gene calls are TRBV5-1 and TRBJ1-4; no clear D. CDR1 is SGHRS and CDR2 is YFSETQ in the germline V gene. The length of the CDR3 is 18 residues. V dropped 0 bases and J dropped 8 bases, with 23 bases sitting between them. The variable domain in full, completed from reference TRBV5-1 and TRBJ1-4, reads KAGVTQTPRYLIKTRGQQVTLSCSPISGHRSVSWYQQTPGQGLQFLFEYFSETQRNKGNFPGRFSGRQFSNSRSEMNVSTLELGDSALYLCASSLAAIIDRVAEKLFFGSGTQLSVL.

CDR3 nucleotides: TGTGCCAGCAGTTTAGCAGGTTCAGGGGCCCCAGCTAATCGCCGTCGCACTGAAGCTTTCTTT. Its translation: CASSLAGSGAPANRRRTEAFF. This sequence joins TRBV27 and TRBJ1-1; a possible D gene is TRBD1 (6 bases). The V gene lost 2 bases and the J gene lost 4 bases, with 32 bases spanning the gap. Germline CDR1 is MNHEY and CDR2 is SMNVEV (reference sequence). CDR3 length: 21 amino acids.

The chain couples TRBV6-5 to TRBJ2-2, with unresolved D. Trimming took 3 bases from V and 1 from J, leaving 9 bases between them. This CDR3 has 15 amino acids. CDR1 is MNHEY and CDR2 is SVGAGI in the germline V gene. CDR3 nucleotides: TGTGCCAGCAGTTATGACAATAGGAACACCGGGGAGCTGTTTTTT. This sequence encodes CASSYDNRNTGELFF.

J is TRBJ1-2 and V is TRBV30; the match to TRBD1 covers 9 bases. The J segment lost 1 base and the V segment lost 0 bases, leaving 3 bases of the junction unmatched. The V gene's germline CDR1 is GTSNPN and CDR2 SVGIG (reference sequence). This CDR3 comprises 15 residues. The CDR3 loop reads CAWSVQGALNYGYTF. The CDR3 nucleotides read TGTGCCTGGAGTGTACAGGGGGCACTTAACTATGGCTACACCTTC.

The chain uses TRBV19 and TRBJ1-2; 12 nucleotides agree with TRBD1. V dropped 6 bases and J dropped 5; count of bases not matched to a gene: 10. Germline CDR1 reads LNHDA; CDR2 reads SQIVND (reference sequence). The CDR3 is 16 amino acids. CDR3 DNA: TGTGCCAGTAGCAAAGCCGGGACAGGGGGCAGATATGGCTACACCTTC. The encoded protein is CASSKAGTGGRYGYTF. The variable domain in full, completed from reference TRBV19 and TRBJ1-2, reads DGGITQSPKYLFRKEGQNVTLSCEQNLNHDAMYWYRQDPGQGLRLIYYSQIVNDFQKGDIAEGYSVSREKKESFPLTVTSAQKNPTAFYLCASSKAGTGGRYGYTFGSGTRLTVV.

Worth noting for this clone: The same CDR3 also results from other DNA sequences found in this sample. The rearrangement joins TRBV7-9 to TRBJ1-2; weak D call: TRBD1 (6 bases). The CDR3 is 13 amino acids. Trimming stripped 5 bases from V and 8 bases from J, with 15 bases between. Germline V gives CDR1 SEHNR, CDR2 FQNEAQ (reference sequence). CDR3 loop: CASSRVQGYGYTF. The CDR3 DNA reads TGTGCCAGCAGCCGGGTACAGGGATACGGCTACACCTTC.